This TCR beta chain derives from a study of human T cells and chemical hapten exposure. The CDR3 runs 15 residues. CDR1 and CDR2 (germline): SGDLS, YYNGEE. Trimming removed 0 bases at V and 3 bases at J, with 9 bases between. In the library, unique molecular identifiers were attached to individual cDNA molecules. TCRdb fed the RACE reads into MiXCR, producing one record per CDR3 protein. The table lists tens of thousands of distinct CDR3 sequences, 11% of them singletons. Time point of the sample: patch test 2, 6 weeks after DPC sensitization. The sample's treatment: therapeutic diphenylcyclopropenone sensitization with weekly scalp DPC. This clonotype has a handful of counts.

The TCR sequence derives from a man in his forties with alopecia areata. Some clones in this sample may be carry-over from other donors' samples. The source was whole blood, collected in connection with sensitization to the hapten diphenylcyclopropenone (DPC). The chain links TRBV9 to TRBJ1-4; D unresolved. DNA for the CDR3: TGTGCCAGCAGCGTAGCGGCCCAATCTAATGAAAAACTGTTTTTT. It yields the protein CASSVAAQSNEKLFF. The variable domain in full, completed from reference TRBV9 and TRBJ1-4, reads DSGVTQTPKHLITATGQRVTLRCSPRSGDLSVYWYQQSLDQGLQFLIQYYNGEERAKGNILERFSAQQFPDLHSELNLSSLELGDSALYFCASSVAAQSNEKLFFGSGTQLSVL.